This T cell receptor (beta chain) came from a study of blood T cell repertoires in COVID-19. Study as a whole: Sites in the United States, Italy and Spain provided acute and convalescent COVID-19 samples. The analysed material was cDNA or gDNA that came from T cells, B-cell-depleted T cells, or PBMCs.

V trimming: 5 bases; J trimming: 8 bases; junction bases outside the gene matches: 6. The CDR3 covers 14 residues. CDR1 is MNHEY and CDR2 is SMNVEV in the germline V gene (reference sequence). Original handling: Amplified reference gene primers provided the basis for estimating nucleated cell counts. Clones were read by immunoSEQ multiplex PCR, and TCRdb kept only the in-frame ones, dropping some. The DNA gave D and trimming, while V, J and clone size come from that table. The sample lists 31,000 or so clones, roughly nine tenths occurring once. About this clone: Other nucleotide sequences in the sample specify the same CDR3.

This receptor was identified in a man older than 75 with acute or convalescent COVID-19. The sample taken for sequencing was peripheral blood. The gene calls are TRBV27 and TRBJ1-6, with 7 nucleotides matching TRBD1. The CDR3 loop is CASSPTGRDSPLHF. CDR3 in DNA: TGTGCCAGCAGTCCGACAGGGAGAGATTCACCCCTCCACTTT.